One and the same sample provided the 14 T cell receptor beta chains below, sequenced in a study of shared clonotypes between healthy human individuals. Repertoires were generated with immunoSEQ multiplex PCR, while TCRdb's copy carries only in-frame clones and drops some. Of about 490,000 clones in the sample, roughly 80% were seen once. Sequenced sample: PBMCs. These receptors were collected from a woman in her thirties or forties in good health. Some clones in this sample may be carry-over from other donors' samples.

This clone appeared many times. The CDR3 DNA reads TGTGCCAGCAGCCCGGGGCCCGGGACAGGGGTGTTTGAGCAGTTCTTC. Its protein is CASSPGPGTGVFEQFF. V is TRBV7-9 and J is TRBJ2-1, with 10 bases that match TRBD1. This CDR3 comprises 16 residues. J lost 9 bases, V lost 5 bases, and 13 bases had no gene match. Germline-derived CDR1 and CDR2 are SEHNR and FQNEAQ (reference sequence).

The rearrangement joins TRBV5-1 to TRBJ2-7, with 13 bases aligning to TRBD2. Germline CDR1 reads SGHRS; CDR2 reads YFSETQ. This CDR3 is built from 15 residues. V shed 1 base, J shed 7 bases, and the junction held 5 bases outside the gene matches. DNA of the CDR3: TGCGCCAGCAGCTTGACCGGACTAGCGGGAGATGAGCAGTACTTC. Its translation: CASSLTGLAGDEQYF.

A note on this clone: Because the CDR3's place on the DNA is in doubt, the DNA is left out and the CDR3 is given as listed by TCRdb. Additional DNA sequences in this sample encode the identical CDR3. CDR3 sequence reads: CAWGPGNTEALF. The chain combines TRBV30 with TRBJ1-1; the table gives TRBD1 as D, unverified against the DNA. Per the germline V gene, CDR1 is GTSNPN and CDR2 is SVGIG (reference sequence). The length of the CDR3 is 12 amino acids, counting both ends.

The chain uses TRBV7-9 and TRBJ2-7, with D possibly matching TRBD2 (6 bases). The V end lost 8 bases, the J end lost 6 bases, and 17 bases lay between the germline ends. Looked up from germline, CDR1 is SEHNR and CDR2 is FQNEAQ (reference sequence). The CDR3 has 13 residues. The CDR3: CASRDGGLGEQYF. CDR3 sequence (DNA): TGTGCCAGCCGGGATGGGGGGTTGGGCGAGCAGTACTTC.

As for this clone: One base separates it from a far larger clone, so it is likely a read error. The same CDR3 arises from other DNA sequences in this sample as well. This chain joins TRBV27 and TRBJ2-6, with 9 bases matching TRBD1. CDR1 and CDR2 (germline): MNHEY, SMNVEV (reference sequence). The CDR3 consists of 17 residues. CDR3: CASSHGTGLTGANVLTF. DNA of the CDR3: TGTGCCAGCAGTCACGGGACAGGGCTGACCGGGGCTAACGTCCTGACTTTC.

The chain has TRBV28 and TRBJ2-5; tentative D call: TRBD2 (5 bases). The CDR3 length is 14 residues. V was shortened by 3 bases and J by 5 bases, with 13 bases between the two germline ends. The V gene's germline CDR1 is MDHEN and CDR2 SYDVKM. The chain's CDR3 is CASSFPHRRETQYF. For the CDR3, the DNA is TGTGCCAGCAGTTTCCCCCACCGGAGGGAGACCCAGTACTTC.

The chain employs TRBV30 and TRBJ1-3; 8 nucleotides agree with TRBD1. This CDR3 comprises 14 residues. V was pared by 8 bases and J by 0 bases, with 6 bases of the junction left unmatched. Germline lookup yields CDR1 GTSNPN and CDR2 SVGIG (reference sequence). The CDR3 DNA sequence: TGTGCCCGTAACACAGGGGGCTCTGGAAACACCATATATTTT. This translates into CARNTGGSGNTIYF.

The rearrangement joins TRBV6-6 to TRBJ1-1, with 8 bases lining up with TRBD1. Germline CDR1 and CDR2: MNHNY and SVGAGI (reference sequence). V dropped 6 bases and J dropped 4; count of bases not matched to a gene: 13. The CDR3 extends over 16 amino acids. The CDR3 DNA follows: TGTGCCAGCAGCCGCCCGTATCTTACAGGGGGCACTGAAGCTTTCTTT. Translated, it gives CASSRPYLTGGTEAFF.

The chain has TRBV11-2 and TRBJ2-1, with 8 bases that match TRBD2. This CDR3 is built from 14 residues. CDR1 and CDR2 from the germline V gene are SGHAT and FQNNGV. The ends lost 5 bases at V and 4 bases at J; junction bases unmatched: 4. Here the CDR3 reads CASSLAGRYNEQFF. The CDR3 DNA reads TGTGCCAGCAGCCTAGCGGGCAGATACAATGAGCAGTTCTTC.

The chain couples TRBV19 to TRBJ1-3, with TRBD1 as a possible D gene (6 bases). V lost 7 bases to trimming and J lost 0 bases, with 16 bases between them. This CDR3 region has 16 residues. The germline V gene has CDR1 LNHDA and CDR2 SQIVND (reference sequence). The CDR3 sequence is CASTQGTEISGNTIYF. CDR3 nucleotide sequence: TGTGCCAGTACCCAGGGGACGGAGATCTCTGGAAACACCATATATTTT.

The gene calls are TRBV19 and TRBJ2-5; perhaps TRBD1 as D (5 bases). Germline CDR1 reads LNHDA; CDR2 reads SQIVND (reference sequence). The CDR3 length is 13 residues. Trimming took off 1 base at V and 5 bases at J, with 8 bases between the two ends. In DNA form, the CDR3 reads TGTGCCAGTAGTATAGGGGGCGCTGAGACCCAGTACTTC. Residues: CASSIGGAETQYF.

To note about this clone: A single base is all that separates this from a far larger clone, so a read error is likely. The sample carries other DNA sequences with the same CDR3. V usage is TRBV7-9 and J usage is TRBJ2-3; 7 bases fit TRBD2. With 8 bases clipped from V and 6 bases from J, the junction kept 8 bases outside the gene matches. The CDR3 length is 13 residues. Germline V CDR1 and CDR2: SEHNR, FQNEAQ (reference sequence). The CDR3 is CASRREDTDTQYF. CDR3 nucleotide sequence: TGTGCCAGCCGCCGGGAGGACACGGATACGCAGTATTTT. The whole variable domain, filled in from reference TRBV7-9 and TRBJ2-3, reads DTGVSQNPRHKITKRGQNVTFRCDPISEHNRLYWYRQTLGQGPEFLTYFQNEAQLEKSRLLSDRFSAERPKGSFSTLEIQRTEQGDSAMYLCASRREDTDTQYFGPGTRLTVL.

This clone has more than one count but fewer than ten. A much larger clonotype is one base distant, so this may be a read error. This chain uses TRBV7-8 with TRBJ2-5; 8 nucleotides align to TRBD1. The CDR3 has 14 residues. Per germline, CDR1 SGHVS and CDR2 FQNEAQ. With V trimmed by 5 bases and J by 2 bases, 4 bases remained unmatched. CDR3 residues: CASSPTGDQETQYF. The CDR3 DNA reads TGTGCCAGCAGCCCGACAGGGGATCAAGAGACCCAGTACTTC.

The chain links TRBV6-5 to TRBJ2-1, with D possibly being TRBD2 (5 bases). The V end was cut by 2 bases, the J end by 5 bases, with 13 bases between. The CDR3 covers 15 residues. Per germline, CDR1 MNHEY and CDR2 SVGAGI. As DNA, the CDR3 is TGTGCCAGCAGTTACCGGGGATCGGGTGACAATGAGCAGTTCTTC. Translation: CASSYRGSGDNEQFF.